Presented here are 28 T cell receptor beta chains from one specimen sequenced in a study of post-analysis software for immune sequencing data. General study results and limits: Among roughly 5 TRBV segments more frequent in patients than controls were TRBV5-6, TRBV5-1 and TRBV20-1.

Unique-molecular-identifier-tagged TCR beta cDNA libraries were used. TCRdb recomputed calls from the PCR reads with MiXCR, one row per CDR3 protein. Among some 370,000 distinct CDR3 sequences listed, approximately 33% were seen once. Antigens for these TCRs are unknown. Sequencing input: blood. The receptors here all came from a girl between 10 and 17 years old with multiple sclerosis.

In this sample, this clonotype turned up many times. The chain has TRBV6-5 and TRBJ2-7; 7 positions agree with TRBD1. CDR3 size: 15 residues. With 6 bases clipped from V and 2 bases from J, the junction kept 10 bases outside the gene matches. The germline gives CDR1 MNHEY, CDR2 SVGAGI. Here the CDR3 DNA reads TGTGCCAGCAGCCCTGAACAGGGGAAACCCTACGAGCAGTACTTC. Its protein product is CASSPEQGKPYEQYF.

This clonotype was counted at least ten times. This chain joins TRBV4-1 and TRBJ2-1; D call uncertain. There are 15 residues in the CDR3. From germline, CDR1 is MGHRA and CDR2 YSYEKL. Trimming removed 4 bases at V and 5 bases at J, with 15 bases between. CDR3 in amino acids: CASSPPRSQDNEQFF. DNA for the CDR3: TGCGCCAGCAGCCCACCCCGCAGTCAGGACAATGAGCAGTTCTTC.

CDR3 nucleotide sequence: TGTGCCAGCTACTACGGGACAGGGGCAACTAATGAAAAACTGTTTTTT. Translation: CASYYGTGATNEKLFF. The chain recombines TRBV2 with TRBJ1-4, with TRBD1 matching over 10 bases. Per the germline V gene, CDR1 is SNHLY and CDR2 is FYNNEI. This CDR3 contains 16 residues. V lost 8 bases to trimming and J lost 0 bases; unmatched junction nucleotides: 6.

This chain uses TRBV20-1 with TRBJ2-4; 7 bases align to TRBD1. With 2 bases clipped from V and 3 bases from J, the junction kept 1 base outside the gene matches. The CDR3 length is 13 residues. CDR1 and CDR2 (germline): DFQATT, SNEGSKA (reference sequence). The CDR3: CSARRQGKNIQYF. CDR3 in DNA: TGCAGTGCTAGAAGACAGGGCAAAAACATTCAGTACTTC.

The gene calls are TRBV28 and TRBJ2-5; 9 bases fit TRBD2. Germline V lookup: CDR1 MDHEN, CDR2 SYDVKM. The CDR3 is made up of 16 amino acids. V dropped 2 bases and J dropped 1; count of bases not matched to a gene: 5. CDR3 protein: CASSLGASGTQETQYF. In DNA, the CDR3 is TGTGCCAGCAGTTTAGGGGCTAGCGGGACCCAAGAGACCCAGTACTTC.

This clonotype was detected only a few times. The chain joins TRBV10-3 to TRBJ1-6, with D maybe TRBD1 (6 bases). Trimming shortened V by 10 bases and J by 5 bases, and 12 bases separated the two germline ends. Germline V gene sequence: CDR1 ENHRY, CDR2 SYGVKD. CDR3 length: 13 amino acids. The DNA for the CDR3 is TGTGCCAGCTCCGACAGGAATAATTCACCCCTCCACTTT. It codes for CASSDRNNSPLHF.

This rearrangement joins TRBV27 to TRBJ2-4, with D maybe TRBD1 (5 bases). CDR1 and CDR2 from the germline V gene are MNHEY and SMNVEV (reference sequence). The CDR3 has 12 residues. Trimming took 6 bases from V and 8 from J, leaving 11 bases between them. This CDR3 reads CASSAGWDIQYF. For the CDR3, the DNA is TGTGCCAGCAGCGCAGGGTGGGACATTCAGTACTTC.

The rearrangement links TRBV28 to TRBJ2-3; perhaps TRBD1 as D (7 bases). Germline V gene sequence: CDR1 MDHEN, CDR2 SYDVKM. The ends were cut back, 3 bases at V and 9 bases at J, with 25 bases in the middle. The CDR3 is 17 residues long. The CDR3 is CASSFFARGRTRGTQYF. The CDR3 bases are TGTGCCAGCAGTTTCTTCGCGAGGGGGCGGACTCGGGGGACGCAGTATTTT.

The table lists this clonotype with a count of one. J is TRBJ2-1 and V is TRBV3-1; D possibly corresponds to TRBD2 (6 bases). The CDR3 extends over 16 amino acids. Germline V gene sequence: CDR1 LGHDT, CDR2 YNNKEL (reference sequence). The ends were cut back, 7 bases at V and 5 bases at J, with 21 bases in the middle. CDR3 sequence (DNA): TGTGCCAGCACCACTACTTTTGGGCGGGGCCACAATGAGCAGTTCTTC. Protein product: CASTTTFGRGHNEQFF.

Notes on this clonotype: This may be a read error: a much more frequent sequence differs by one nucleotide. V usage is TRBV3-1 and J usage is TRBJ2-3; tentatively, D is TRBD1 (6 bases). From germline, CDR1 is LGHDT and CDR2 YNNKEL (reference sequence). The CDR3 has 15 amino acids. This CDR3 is CASNQELQGTDTQYF. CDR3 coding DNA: TGTGCCAGCAACCAAGAGTTGCAGGGGACAGATACGCAGTATTTT.

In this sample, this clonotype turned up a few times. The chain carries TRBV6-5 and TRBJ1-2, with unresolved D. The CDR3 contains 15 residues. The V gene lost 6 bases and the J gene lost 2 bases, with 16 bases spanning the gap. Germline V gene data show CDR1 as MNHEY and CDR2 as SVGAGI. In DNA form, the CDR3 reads TGTGCCAGCAGACGTCCGAGGGAGGCCAACTATGGCTACACCTTC. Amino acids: CASRRPREANYGYTF.

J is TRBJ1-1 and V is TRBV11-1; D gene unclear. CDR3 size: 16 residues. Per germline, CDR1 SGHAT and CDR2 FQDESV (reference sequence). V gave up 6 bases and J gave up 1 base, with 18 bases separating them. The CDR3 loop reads CASSFPKMGRNTEAFF. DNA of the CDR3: TGTGCCAGCAGTTTTCCAAAGATGGGCAGGAACACTGAAGCTTTCTTT.

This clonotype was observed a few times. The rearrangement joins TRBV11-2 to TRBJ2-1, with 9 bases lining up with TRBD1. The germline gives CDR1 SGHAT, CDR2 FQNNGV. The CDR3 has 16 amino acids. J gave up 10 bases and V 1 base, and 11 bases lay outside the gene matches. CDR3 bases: TGTGCCAGCAGCTTAGGCCGGGACAGGGCCTACGGGGAGCAGTTCTTC. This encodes CASSLGRDRAYGEQFF.

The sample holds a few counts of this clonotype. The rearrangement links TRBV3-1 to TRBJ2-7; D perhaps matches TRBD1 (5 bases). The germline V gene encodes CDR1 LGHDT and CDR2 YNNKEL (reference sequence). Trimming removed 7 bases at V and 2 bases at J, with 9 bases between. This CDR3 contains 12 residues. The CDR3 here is CASTSGPYEQYF. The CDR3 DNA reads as TGTGCCAGCACCTCAGGGCCCTACGAGCAGTACTTC.

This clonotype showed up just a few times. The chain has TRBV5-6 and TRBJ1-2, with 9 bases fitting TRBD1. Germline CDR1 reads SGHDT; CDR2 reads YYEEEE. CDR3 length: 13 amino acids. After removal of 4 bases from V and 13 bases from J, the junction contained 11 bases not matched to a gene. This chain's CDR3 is CASSAGTGTLITF. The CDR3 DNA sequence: TGTGCCAGCAGCGCCGGGACAGGGACCCTTATCACCTTC. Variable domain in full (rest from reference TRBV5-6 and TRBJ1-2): DAGVTQSPTHLIKTRGQQVTLRCSPKSGHDTVSWYQQALGQGPQFIFQYYEEEERQRGNFPDRFSGHQFPNYSSELNVNALLLGDSALYLCASSAGTGTLITFGSGTRLTVV.

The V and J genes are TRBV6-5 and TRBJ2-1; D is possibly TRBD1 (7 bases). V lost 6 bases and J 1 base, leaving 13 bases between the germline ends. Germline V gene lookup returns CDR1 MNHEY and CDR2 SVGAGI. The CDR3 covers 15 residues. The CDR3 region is CASRRDSLSYNEQFF. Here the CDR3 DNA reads TGTGCCAGCAGGCGGGACAGTCTATCCTACAATGAGCAGTTCTTC.

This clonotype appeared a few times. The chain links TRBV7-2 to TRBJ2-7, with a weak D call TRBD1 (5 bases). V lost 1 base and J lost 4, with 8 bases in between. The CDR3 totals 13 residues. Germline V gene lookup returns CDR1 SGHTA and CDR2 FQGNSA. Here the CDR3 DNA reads TGTGCCAGCAGCTTAGACAGGCATTACGAGCAGTACTTC. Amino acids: CASSLDRHYEQYF.

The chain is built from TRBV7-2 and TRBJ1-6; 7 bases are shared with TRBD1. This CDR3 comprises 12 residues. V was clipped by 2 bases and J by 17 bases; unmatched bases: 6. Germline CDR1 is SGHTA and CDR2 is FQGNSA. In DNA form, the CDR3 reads TGTGCCAGCAGCTTAAGGACAGGCAAGGTCCACTTT. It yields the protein CASSLRTGKVHF.

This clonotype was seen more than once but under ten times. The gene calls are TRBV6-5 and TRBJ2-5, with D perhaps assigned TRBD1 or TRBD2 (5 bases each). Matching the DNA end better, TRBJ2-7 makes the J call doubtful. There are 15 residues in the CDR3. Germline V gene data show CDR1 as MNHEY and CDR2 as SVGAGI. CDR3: CASSITVGVGYEQYF. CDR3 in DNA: TGTGCCAGCAGCATTACAGTGGGGGTAGGATACGAGCAGTACTTC.

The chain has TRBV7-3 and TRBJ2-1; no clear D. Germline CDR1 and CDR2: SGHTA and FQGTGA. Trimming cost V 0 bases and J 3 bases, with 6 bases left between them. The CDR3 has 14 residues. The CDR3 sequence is CASSLTNGYNEQFF. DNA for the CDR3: TGTGCCAGCAGCTTAACGAACGGCTACAATGAGCAGTTCTTC. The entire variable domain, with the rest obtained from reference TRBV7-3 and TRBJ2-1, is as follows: GAGVSQTPSNKVTEKGKYVELRCDPISGHTALYWYRQSLGQGPEFLIYFQGTGAADDSGLPNDRFFAVRPEGSVSTLKIQRTERGDSAVYLCASSLTNGYNEQFFGPGTRLTVL.

For the CDR3, the DNA is TGTGCCAGCAGCCCAGTTGGGTCCCCGGGGAACATTCAGTACTTC. It translates to CASSPVGSPGNIQYF. The genes are TRBV7-6 and TRBJ2-4; a weak D match, TRBD2 (5 bases). The germline V gene encodes CDR1 SGHVS and CDR2 FNYEAQ. This CDR3 contains 15 residues. The ends were cut back, 5 bases at V and 7 bases at J, with 18 bases in the middle.

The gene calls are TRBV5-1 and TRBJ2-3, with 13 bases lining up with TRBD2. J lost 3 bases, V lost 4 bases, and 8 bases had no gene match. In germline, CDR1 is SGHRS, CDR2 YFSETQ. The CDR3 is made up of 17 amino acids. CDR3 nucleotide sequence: TGCGCCAGCAGCACGGGGACTAGCGGGGTTTGGACAGATACGCAGTATTTT. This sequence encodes CASSTGTSGVWTDTQYF.

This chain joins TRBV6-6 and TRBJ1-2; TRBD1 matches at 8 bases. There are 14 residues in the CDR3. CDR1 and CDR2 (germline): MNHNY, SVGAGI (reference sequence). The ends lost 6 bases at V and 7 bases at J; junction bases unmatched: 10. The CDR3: CASSSDRAACGYTF. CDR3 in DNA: TGTGCCAGCAGCTCGGACAGGGCCGCCTGTGGCTACACCTTC.

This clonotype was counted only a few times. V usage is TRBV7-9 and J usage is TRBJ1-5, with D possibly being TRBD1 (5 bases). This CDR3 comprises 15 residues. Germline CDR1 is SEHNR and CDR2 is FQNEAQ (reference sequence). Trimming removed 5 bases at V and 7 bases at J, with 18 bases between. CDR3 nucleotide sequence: TGTGCCAGCAGCGTTGGGACTGCTGAGGGCCAGCCCCAGCATTTT. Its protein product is CASSVGTAEGQPQHF.

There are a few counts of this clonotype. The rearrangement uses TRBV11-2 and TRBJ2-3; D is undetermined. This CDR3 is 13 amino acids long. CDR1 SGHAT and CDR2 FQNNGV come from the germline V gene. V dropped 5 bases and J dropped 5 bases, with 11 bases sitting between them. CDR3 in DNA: TGTGCCAGCAGCAAGATGATACGAGATACGCAGTATTTT. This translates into CASSKMIRDTQYF.

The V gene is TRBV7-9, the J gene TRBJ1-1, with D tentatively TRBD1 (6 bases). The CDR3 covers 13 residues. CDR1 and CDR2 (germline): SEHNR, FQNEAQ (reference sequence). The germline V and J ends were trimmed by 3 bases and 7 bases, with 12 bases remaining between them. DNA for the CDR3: TGTGCCAGCAGCTTTGGACAGCTGGATGAAGCTTTCTTT. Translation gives CASSFGQLDEAFF.

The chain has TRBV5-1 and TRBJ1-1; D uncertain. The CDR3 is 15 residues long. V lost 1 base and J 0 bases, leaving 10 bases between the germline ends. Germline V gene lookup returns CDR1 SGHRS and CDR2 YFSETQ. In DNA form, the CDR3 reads TGCGCCAGCAGCTTGTTAGGAGGGTTGAACACTGAAGCTTTCTTT. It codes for CASSLLGGLNTEAFF. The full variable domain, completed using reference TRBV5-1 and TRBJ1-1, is KAGVTQTPRYLIKTRGQQVTLSCSPISGHRSVSWYQQTPGQGLQFLFEYFSETQRNKGNFPGRFSGRQFSNSRSEMNVSTLELGDSALYLCASSLLGGLNTEAFFGQGTRLTVV.

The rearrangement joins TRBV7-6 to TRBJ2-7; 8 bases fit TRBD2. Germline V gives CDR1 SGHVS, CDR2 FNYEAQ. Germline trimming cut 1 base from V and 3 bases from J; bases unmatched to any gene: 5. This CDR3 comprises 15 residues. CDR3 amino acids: CASSLEVGTSYEQYF. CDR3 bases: TGTGCCAGCAGCTTAGAAGTAGGGACTAGCTACGAGCAGTACTTC.